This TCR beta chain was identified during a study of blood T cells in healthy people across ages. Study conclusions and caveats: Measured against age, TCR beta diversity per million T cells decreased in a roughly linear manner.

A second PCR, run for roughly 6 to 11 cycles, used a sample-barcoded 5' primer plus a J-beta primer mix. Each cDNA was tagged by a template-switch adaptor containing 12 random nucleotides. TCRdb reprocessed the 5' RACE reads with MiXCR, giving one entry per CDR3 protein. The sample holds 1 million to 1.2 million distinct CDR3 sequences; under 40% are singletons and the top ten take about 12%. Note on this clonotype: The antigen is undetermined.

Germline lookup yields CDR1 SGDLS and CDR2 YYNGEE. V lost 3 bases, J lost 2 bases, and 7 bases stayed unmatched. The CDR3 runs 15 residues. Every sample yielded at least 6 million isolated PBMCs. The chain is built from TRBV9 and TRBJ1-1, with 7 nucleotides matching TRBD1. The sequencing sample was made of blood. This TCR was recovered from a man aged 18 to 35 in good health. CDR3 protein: CASSALHRGNTEAFF. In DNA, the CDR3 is TGTGCCAGCAGCGCACTGCACAGGGGAAACACTGAAGCTTTCTTT.